This T cell receptor (beta chain) was documented in a study of beta chain features in type 1 diabetes (dated by TCRdb to the late 2010s). About the study as a whole: Mean age, gender distribution, total cell number and subset yield were not different between patients and healthy donors. The study compared the TCRB repertoires of sorted circulating CD4+ T cell subsets in recently diagnosed type 1 diabetes patients with those in matched healthy donors. A total of 100 million to 110 million sorted cells were examined across all samples, and a strong correlation was observed between cell number per subset and RNA yield. Regulatory and stem cell-like memory subsets were isolated from only 8 patients and roughly 8 healthy donors, whereas naive and central memory subsets came from all 30 or so donors.

As to this clone: No cognate antigen has been identified for it. One base away there is no much larger clone; base qualities are not given.

The paper as a whole reports these results and caveats: HLA sub-analyses involved small numbers of individuals, so any influence of HLA type on TCRB rearrangement remained unresolved. PCR may preferentially amplify shorter templates, but because patient and control samples were amplified and corrected together, any resulting skew would affect both groups equally. Because cDNA rather than genomic DNA was sequenced, highly expressing activated cells could have been over-represented, although no difference in activation and CD3 levels was found between groups. A moderate but significant shortening of TCRB CDR3 length was observed in type 1 diabetes patients in all four CD4+ subsets. At VDJ recombination sites, type 1 diabetes patients had fewer insertions and more deleted nucleotides, which implies abnormalities in thymic rearrangement. Naive, central memory and regulatory TCRB repertoires appeared more similar among patients than among healthy donors.

The entire amount of isolated RNA was reverse transcribed using the High Capacity cDNA Reverse Transcription Kit, so the sequenced TCRB transcripts were expressed ones. For stem cell-like memory T cell samples, survey-depth immunoSEQ sequencing was used, averaging approximately 1 million total reads per sample. Sorted cells were lysed in RLT buffer, and RNA was extracted using DNase-treated RNeasy Micro or Mini kits according to cell number. Each cell subset was processed on its own to prevent cross-contamination, while patient and healthy donor samples were processed together. The immunoSEQ multiplex PCR was used to amplify TCRB sequences from cDNA, generating 87-bp fragments that spanned the CDR3 region. Amplicons were sequenced on the Illumina HiSeq platform. As for how the authors treated the data: Synthetic template baselines were used to correct PCR bias computationally, reads within Hamming distance 2 were collapsed, and singletons that could not be merged were discarded. Reads were aligned against IMGT to assign V, D and J genes, CDR3 length and insertions or deletions at six rearrangement sites. Clonotype counts were normalized to sorted cell number within each subset before computing true diversity and Gini coefficients with the tcR R package. Repertoire sharing was quantified using the overlap coefficient calculated on TCRB nucleotide sequences. As stored in TCRdb, this immuneACCESS dataset retains in-frame rearrangements with V and J assigned. A fraction of the clones does not appear; measured against another copy, unresolved V genes explain less than half of the discrepancy, and the remainder lacks a known reason. D and trimming come from the DNA, and the V and J calls and clone size come from that table. The sample yields more than 85,000 clones; almost 40% were counted once. Of the sample, roughly 0.059% falls within the top ten clones.

From the cysteine up to the phenylalanine, the CDR3 has a length of 11 residues. Only the CDR3 DNA is retained, 33 bases long and in frame from the first base. Taken from the germline V gene, the CDR1 and CDR2 loops are MDHEN and SYDVKM. The V end loses 7 bases and the J end loses 4 bases, and a stretch of 7 bases separates them. Each donor gave one peripheral blood draw, averaging roughly 120 mL, which was collected into heparinised tubes. Naive, central memory, regulatory and stem cell-like memory CD4+ T cells were sorted on a BD FACSAria II using a panel including CD45RO, CCR7, CD25, CD127, CD95 and CD27. Purity was above 98% for every sorted population. Right away, PBMCs were isolated by Lymphoprep density gradient centrifugation and were stained directly, with no culture step. Samples were stained and sorted in pairs, with one healthy donor and one patient per experiment, so that batch effects were minimized.

The sequence derives from a woman aged 18-29 years in good health. The sample consisted of stem cell memory CD4+ T cells from blood. The cell subset or site label, as the study defines it: stem cell-like memory CD4+ T cells. The rearrangement combines TRBV28 with TRBJ1-2; TRBD1 could be the D gene, as 5 bases match. The sequenced DNA: TGTGCCAGCATGGGGGGCTATGGCTACACCTTC. Translated, it gives CASMGGYGYTF.